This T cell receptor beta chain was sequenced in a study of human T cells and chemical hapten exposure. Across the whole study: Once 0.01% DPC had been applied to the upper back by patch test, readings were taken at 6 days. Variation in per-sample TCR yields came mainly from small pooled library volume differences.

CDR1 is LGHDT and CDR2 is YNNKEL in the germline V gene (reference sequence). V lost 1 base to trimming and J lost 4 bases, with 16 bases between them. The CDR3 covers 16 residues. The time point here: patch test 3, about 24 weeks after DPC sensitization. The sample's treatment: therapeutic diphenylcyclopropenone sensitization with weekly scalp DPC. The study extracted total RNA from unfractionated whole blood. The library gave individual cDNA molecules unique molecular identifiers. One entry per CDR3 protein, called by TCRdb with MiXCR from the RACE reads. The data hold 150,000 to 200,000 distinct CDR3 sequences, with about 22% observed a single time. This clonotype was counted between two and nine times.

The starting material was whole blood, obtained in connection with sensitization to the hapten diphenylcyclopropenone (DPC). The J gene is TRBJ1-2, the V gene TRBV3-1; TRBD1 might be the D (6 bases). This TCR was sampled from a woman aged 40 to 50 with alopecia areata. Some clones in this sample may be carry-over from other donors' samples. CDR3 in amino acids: CASSQGFGGQVYGYTF. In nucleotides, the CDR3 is TGTGCCAGCAGCCAAGGATTCGGGGGGCAAGTCTATGGCTACACCTTC.